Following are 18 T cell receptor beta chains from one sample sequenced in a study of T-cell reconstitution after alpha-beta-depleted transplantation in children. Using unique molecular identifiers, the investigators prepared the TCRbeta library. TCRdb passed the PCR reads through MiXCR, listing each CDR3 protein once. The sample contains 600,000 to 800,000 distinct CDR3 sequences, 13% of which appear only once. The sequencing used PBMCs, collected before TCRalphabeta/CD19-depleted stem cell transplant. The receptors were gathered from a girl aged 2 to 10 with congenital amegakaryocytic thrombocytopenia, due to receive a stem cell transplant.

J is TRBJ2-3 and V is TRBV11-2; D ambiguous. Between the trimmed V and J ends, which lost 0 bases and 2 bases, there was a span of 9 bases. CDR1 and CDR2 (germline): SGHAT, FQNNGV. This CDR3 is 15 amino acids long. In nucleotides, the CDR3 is TGTGCCAGCAGCTTAGACTTGGGCGCCACAGATACGCAGTATTTT. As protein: CASSLDLGATDTQYF.

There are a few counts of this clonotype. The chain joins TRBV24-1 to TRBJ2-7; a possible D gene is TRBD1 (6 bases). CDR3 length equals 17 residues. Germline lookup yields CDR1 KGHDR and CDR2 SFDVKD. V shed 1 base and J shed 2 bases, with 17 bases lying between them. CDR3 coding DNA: TGTGCCACCAGTGATTTACCCCGTCACAGGGTTACCTACGAGCAGTACTTC. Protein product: CATSDLPRHRVTYEQYF.

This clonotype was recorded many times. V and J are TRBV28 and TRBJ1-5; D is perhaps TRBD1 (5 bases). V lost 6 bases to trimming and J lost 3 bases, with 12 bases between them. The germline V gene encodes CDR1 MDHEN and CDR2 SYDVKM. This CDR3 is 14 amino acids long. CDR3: CASRLGTVNQPQHF. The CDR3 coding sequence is TGTGCCAGCAGGTTAGGGACGGTCAATCAGCCCCAGCATTTT.

DNA for the CDR3: TGTGCCAGCAGCCCGGCTTCTAGCGGAGGGGCCAATGAGCAGTTCTTC. Translation gives CASSPASSGGANEQFF. The chain has TRBV12-3 or TRBV12-4 and TRBJ2-1; 7 bases agree with TRBD2. J was trimmed by 6 bases and V by 6 bases; bases with no gene match: 14. This CDR3 spans 16 amino acids.

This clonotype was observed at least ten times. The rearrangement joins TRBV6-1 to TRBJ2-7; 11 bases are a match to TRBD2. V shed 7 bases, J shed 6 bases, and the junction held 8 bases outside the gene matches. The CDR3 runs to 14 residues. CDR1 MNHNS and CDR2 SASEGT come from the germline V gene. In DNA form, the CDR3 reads TGTGCCAGCAATCTAGCGGGGGGCTTGGTCGAGCAGTACTTC. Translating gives CASNLAGGLVEQYF.

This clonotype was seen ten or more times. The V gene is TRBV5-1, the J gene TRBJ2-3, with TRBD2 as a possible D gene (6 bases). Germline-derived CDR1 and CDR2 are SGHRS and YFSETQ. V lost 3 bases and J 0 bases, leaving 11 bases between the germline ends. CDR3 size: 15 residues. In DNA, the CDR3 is TGCGCCAGCAGCTACCAGGGACTCAGCACAGATACGCAGTATTTT. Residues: CASSYQGLSTDTQYF.

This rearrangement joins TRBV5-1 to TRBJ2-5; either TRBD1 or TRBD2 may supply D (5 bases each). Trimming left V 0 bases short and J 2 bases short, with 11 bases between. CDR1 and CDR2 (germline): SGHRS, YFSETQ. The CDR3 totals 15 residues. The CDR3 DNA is TGCGCCAGCAGCTTGGTCCCAGGGAGACAAGAGACCCAGTACTTC. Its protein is CASSLVPGRQETQYF. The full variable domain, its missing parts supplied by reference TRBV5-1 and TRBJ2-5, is KAGVTQTPRYLIKTRGQQVTLSCSPISGHRSVSWYQQTPGQGLQFLFEYFSETQRNKGNFPGRFSGRQFSNSRSEMNVSTLELGDSALYLCASSLVPGRQETQYFGPGTRLLVL.

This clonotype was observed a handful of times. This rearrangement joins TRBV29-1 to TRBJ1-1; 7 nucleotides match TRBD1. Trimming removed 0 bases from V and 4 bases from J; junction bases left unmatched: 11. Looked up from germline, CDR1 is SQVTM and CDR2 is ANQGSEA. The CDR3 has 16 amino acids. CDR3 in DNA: TGCAGCGTTGAAGATCCGGGCAGGGGGATTTCCACTGAAGCTTTCTTT. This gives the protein CSVEDPGRGISTEAFF.

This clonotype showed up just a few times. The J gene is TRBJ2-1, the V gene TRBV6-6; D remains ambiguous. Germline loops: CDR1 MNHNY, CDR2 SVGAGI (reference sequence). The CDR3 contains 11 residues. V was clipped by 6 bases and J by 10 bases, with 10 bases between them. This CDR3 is CASSQPMEQFF. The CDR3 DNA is TGTGCCAGCAGCCAACCGATGGAGCAGTTCTTC.

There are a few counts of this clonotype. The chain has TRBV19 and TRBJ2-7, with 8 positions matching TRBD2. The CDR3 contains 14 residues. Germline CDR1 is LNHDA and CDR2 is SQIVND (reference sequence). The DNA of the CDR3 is TGTGCTACGGGTGGGAGCGGGAGTTTCGGCGAGCAGTACTTC. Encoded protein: CATGGSGSFGEQYF.

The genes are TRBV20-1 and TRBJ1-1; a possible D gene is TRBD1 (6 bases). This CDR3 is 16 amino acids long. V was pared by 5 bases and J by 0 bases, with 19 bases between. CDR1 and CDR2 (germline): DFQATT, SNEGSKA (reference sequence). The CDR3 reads CSAGQGRWPMNTEAFF. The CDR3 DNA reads TGCAGTGCTGGCCAGGGGAGGTGGCCCATGAACACTGAAGCTTTCTTT.

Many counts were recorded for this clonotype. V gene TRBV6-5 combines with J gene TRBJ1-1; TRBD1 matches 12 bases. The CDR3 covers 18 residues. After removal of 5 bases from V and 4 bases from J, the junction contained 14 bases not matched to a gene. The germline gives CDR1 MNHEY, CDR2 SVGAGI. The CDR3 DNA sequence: TGTGCCAGCAGTCACAGGGGGACAGGGGGCGCGAATGCCACTGAAGCTTTCTTT. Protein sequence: CASSHRGTGGANATEAFF.

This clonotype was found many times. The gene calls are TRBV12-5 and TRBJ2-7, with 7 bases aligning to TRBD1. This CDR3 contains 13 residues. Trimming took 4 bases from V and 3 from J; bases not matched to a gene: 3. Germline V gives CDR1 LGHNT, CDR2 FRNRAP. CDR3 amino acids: CASGSTGFYEQYF. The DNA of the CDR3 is TGTGCTAGTGGTTCGACAGGGTTCTACGAGCAGTACTTC.

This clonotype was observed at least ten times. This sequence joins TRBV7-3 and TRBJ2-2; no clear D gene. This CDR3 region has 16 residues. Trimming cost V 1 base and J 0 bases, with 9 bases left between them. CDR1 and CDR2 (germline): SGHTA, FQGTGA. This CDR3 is CASSLMHASNTGELFF. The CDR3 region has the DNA TGTGCCAGCAGCTTAATGCACGCTTCGAACACCGGGGAGCTGTTTTTT.

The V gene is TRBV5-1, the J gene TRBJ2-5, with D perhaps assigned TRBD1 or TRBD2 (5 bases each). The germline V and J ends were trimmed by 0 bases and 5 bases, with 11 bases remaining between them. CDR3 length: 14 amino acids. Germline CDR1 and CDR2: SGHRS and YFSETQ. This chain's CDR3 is CASSLAGLRETQYF. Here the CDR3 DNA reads TGCGCCAGCAGCTTGGCGGGGCTTAGGGAGACCCAGTACTTC.

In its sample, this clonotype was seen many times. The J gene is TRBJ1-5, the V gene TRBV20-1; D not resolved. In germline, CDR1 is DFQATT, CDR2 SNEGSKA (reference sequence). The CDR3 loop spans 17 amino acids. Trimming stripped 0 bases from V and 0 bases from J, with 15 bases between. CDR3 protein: CSARDVFSLDSNQPQHF. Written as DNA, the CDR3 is TGCAGTGCTAGAGATGTGTTCTCCTTAGATAGCAATCAGCCCCAGCATTTT.

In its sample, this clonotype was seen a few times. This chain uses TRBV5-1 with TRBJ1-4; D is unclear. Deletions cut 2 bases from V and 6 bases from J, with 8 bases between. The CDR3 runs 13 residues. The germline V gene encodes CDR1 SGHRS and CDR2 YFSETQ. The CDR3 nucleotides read TGCGCCAGCAGCTTCAAGGGAGATGAAAAACTGTTTTTT. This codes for CASSFKGDEKLFF.

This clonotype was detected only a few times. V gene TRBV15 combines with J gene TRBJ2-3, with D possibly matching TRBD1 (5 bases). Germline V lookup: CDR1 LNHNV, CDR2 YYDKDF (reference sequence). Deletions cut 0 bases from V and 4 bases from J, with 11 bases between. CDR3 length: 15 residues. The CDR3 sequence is CATSRDGAAADTQYF. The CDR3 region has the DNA TGTGCCACCAGCAGAGATGGGGCCGCCGCAGATACGCAGTATTTT.